These 32 T cell receptor beta chains were sequenced from one sample in a study of response to subunit inactivated influenza vaccine. TCRdb recomputed calls from the RT-PCR reads with MiXCR, one row per CDR3 protein. The sample shows 450,000 to 500,000 distinct CDR3 sequences, 10% to 11% of them seen only once. The material was PBMCs from blood, obtained 40 to 50 days after vaccination. These receptors originate from a man between 50 and 59 years old who received an inactivated influenza vaccine.

This clonotype was observed many times. The gene calls are TRBV28 and TRBJ2-7; TRBD1 matches at 8 bases. J was trimmed by 3 bases and V by 4 bases; bases with no gene match: 8. This CDR3 has 15 amino acids. The germline CDR1 and CDR2 sequences are MDHEN and SYDVKM. The CDR3 is CASSSPGQGNYEQYF. The CDR3 region has the DNA TGTGCCAGCAGTTCCCCCGGACAGGGCAACTACGAGCAGTACTTC.

The V call is TRBV12-3 or TRBV12-4, the J call TRBJ1-5; D possibly corresponds to TRBD1 (5 bases). The ends were cut back, 5 bases at V and 1 base at J, with 9 bases in the middle. The CDR3 contains 14 residues. This chain's CDR3 is CASSTDMSNQPQHF. As DNA, the CDR3 is TGTGCCAGCAGTACGGACATGAGCAATCAGCCCCAGCATTTT.

This clonotype was recorded at least ten times. The V gene is TRBV10-3, the J gene TRBJ2-3; D unresolved. Germline V gene data show CDR1 as ENHRY and CDR2 as SYGVKD. V dropped 0 bases and J dropped 2 bases, with 9 bases sitting between them. The CDR3 loop spans 15 amino acids. CDR3 in amino acids: CAISESDLYTDTQYF. In DNA, the CDR3 is TGTGCCATCAGTGAGTCGGACCTATACACAGATACGCAGTATTTT.

The chain uses TRBV3-1 and TRBJ2-1, with 13 bases lining up with TRBD2. The CDR3 has 15 residues. V was pared by 5 bases and J by 6 bases, with 4 bases of the junction left unmatched. Per germline, CDR1 LGHDT and CDR2 YNNKEL (reference sequence). In nucleotides, the CDR3 is TGTGCCAGCAGCACCGGGACTAGCGGGGTCAATGAGCAGTTCTTC. Translation gives CASSTGTSGVNEQFF.

The chain combines TRBV6-5 with TRBJ2-2; 12 bases fit TRBD2. Per germline, CDR1 MNHEY and CDR2 SVGAGI. This CDR3 contains 17 residues. The V segment lost 2 bases and the J segment 3 bases; nucleotides outside the gene matches: 4. CDR3: CASSYTSGGPHTGELFF. For the CDR3, the DNA is TGTGCCAGCAGTTACACTAGCGGGGGGCCGCACACCGGGGAGCTGTTTTTT.

There are a few counts of this clonotype. The chain carries TRBV6-1 and TRBJ2-5; no clear D. V gave up 7 bases and J gave up 1 base, with 13 bases separating them. The CDR3 has 14 residues. Germline assignment: CDR1 MNHNS and CDR2 SASEGT. This CDR3 is CASTPGASQETQYF. CDR3 sequence (DNA): TGTGCCAGCACCCCCGGTGCTTCCCAAGAGACCCAGTACTTC.

The rearrangement links TRBV6-5 to TRBJ2-3, with no clear D. Deletions cut 5 bases from V and 2 bases from J, with 8 bases between. This CDR3 comprises 13 residues. Looked up from germline, CDR1 is MNHEY and CDR2 is SVGAGI. Here the CDR3 reads CASSTGYTDTQYF. DNA for the CDR3: TGTGCCAGCAGTACTGGATACACAGATACGCAGTATTTT.

Only one count was recorded for this clonotype. The chain links TRBV2 to TRBJ2-3; 7 bases agree with TRBD1. After removal of 4 bases from V and 0 bases from J, the junction contained 7 bases not matched to a gene. This CDR3 spans 16 amino acids. The germline V gene has CDR1 SNHLY and CDR2 FYNNEI. The CDR3 reads CASSAGTASSTDTQYF. The CDR3 DNA is TGTGCCAGCAGTGCCGGGACAGCATCTAGCACAGATACGCAGTATTTT.

The V and J genes are TRBV18 and TRBJ2-4, with TRBD2 matching over 11 bases. From germline, CDR1 is KGHSH and CDR2 LQKENI. V shed 8 bases, J shed 5 bases, and the junction held 8 bases outside the gene matches. The CDR3 covers 15 residues. The CDR3 here is CASALRGLAENIQYF. CDR3 DNA: TGTGCCAGCGCCCTCCGGGGACTAGCGGAAAACATTCAGTACTTC.

J is TRBJ2-3 and V is TRBV2, with unresolved D. V was trimmed by 3 bases and J by 8 bases, leaving 6 bases between them. Per the germline V gene, CDR1 is SNHLY and CDR2 is FYNNEI. The CDR3 spans 11 residues. CDR3 nucleotide sequence: TGTGCCAGCAGTGACTGGGGTACGCAGTATTTT. Its translation: CASSDWGTQYF.

This clonotype has at least ten counts. The chain links TRBV4-2 to TRBJ2-1; the match to TRBD2 covers 8 bases. The CDR3 loop spans 15 amino acids. Germline V gene sequence: CDR1 LGHNA, CDR2 YNFKEQ. With V trimmed by 1 base and J by 7 bases, 6 bases remained unmatched. CDR3 DNA sequence: TGTGCCAGCAGCCAAGGTGCGGGAGGTCGAAATGAGCAGTTCTTC. Residues: CASSQGAGGRNEQFF.

The chain carries TRBV12-3 or TRBV12-4 and TRBJ2-7; 11 bases fit TRBD2. This CDR3 has 15 amino acids. V lost 4 bases and J lost 3; bases outside the gene matches: 5. Written as DNA, the CDR3 is TGTGCCAGCAGTTCGGGACTAGCGGCGGGCTACGAGCAGTACTTC. Residues: CASSSGLAAGYEQYF.

The CDR3 loop reads CAISEVEGGEVGELFF. CDR3 bases: TGTGCCATCAGTGAAGTTGAAGGGGGCGAGGTCGGGGAGCTGTTTTTT. The J gene is TRBJ2-2, the V gene TRBV10-3; TRBD1 agrees at 7 bases. CDR3 length: 16 amino acids. J was trimmed by 7 bases and V by 3 bases; bases with no gene match: 11. Germline V lookup: CDR1 ENHRY, CDR2 SYGVKD.

This chain connects TRBV6-5 to TRBJ2-3, with D perhaps assigned TRBD1 or TRBD2 (6 bases each). The CDR3 runs to 15 residues. Germline values: CDR1 MNHEY, CDR2 SVGAGI. V was pared by 2 bases and J by 0 bases, with 9 bases between. CDR3 residues: CASSYGGRSTDTQYF. The CDR3 nucleotides are TGTGCCAGCAGTTACGGGGGGCGGAGCACAGATACGCAGTATTTT.

The chain is built from TRBV5-1 and TRBJ2-2; 8 nucleotides agree with TRBD2. Losses at the gene ends were 4 bases for V and 0 bases for J; bases not matched to a gene: 8. This CDR3 has 17 residues. Per germline, CDR1 SGHRS and CDR2 YFSETQ. This chain's CDR3 is CASSPGRGGANTGELFF. CDR3 DNA sequence: TGCGCCAGCAGCCCGGGTCGGGGGGGTGCGAACACCGGGGAGCTGTTTTTT.

This clonotype was counted ten times or more. V gene TRBV10-3 combines with J gene TRBJ2-3; no definite D call. The V end was cut by 10 bases, the J end by 2 bases, with 7 bases between. Germline V gives CDR1 ENHRY, CDR2 SYGVKD. This CDR3 is 11 amino acids long. This chain's CDR3 is CASEDTDTQYF. The CDR3, as DNA: TGTGCCAGCGAGGACACAGATACGCAGTATTTT.

The table lists this clonotype with many counts. The V gene is TRBV12-3 or TRBV12-4, the J gene TRBJ2-1, with TRBD2 identical over 14 bases. The CDR3 runs to 18 residues. The ends lost 7 bases at V and 0 bases at J; junction bases unmatched: 8. The CDR3: CASTRLAGGSYSYNEQFF. The DNA of the CDR3 is TGTGCCAGCACGAGACTAGCGGGAGGGTCTTACTCCTACAATGAGCAGTTCTTC.

This clonotype was seen ten or more times. The chain is built from TRBV27 and TRBJ1-1; D is possibly TRBD1 (6 bases). V was trimmed by 5 bases and J by 4 bases, leaving 17 bases between them. The CDR3 loop spans 15 amino acids. From germline, CDR1 is MNHEY and CDR2 SMNVEV (reference sequence). For the CDR3, the DNA is TGTGCCAGCAGTCCCCGACAGGATAGAAGCACTGAAGCTTTCTTT. Translated: CASSPRQDRSTEAFF.

This clonotype was found many times. The chain has TRBV6-5 and TRBJ2-3; 10 bases line up with TRBD1. Losses at the gene ends were 2 bases for V and 6 bases for J; bases not matched to a gene: 5. Germline lookup yields CDR1 MNHEY and CDR2 SVGAGI. The CDR3 extends over 15 amino acids. The CDR3: CASSYGTGVVDTQYF. Written as DNA, the CDR3 is TGTGCCAGCAGTTACGGGACAGGGGTGGTGGATACGCAGTATTTT.

The V call is TRBV7-2, the J call TRBJ1-1; D unresolved. CDR1 is SGHTA, CDR2 FQGNSA, per germline. V was trimmed by 4 bases and J by 8 bases, leaving 8 bases between them. The CDR3 length is 11 residues. This chain's CDR3 is CASSYSTEAFF. DNA for the CDR3: TGTGCCAGCAGCTACTCGACCGAAGCTTTCTTT.

This clonotype appeared a few times. This chain connects TRBV11-2 to TRBJ2-7; 8 nucleotides line up with TRBD1. V was clipped by 6 bases and J by 4 bases; unmatched bases: 8. The V gene's germline CDR1 is SGHAT and CDR2 FQNNGV. The CDR3 consists of 14 residues. The CDR3 bases are TGTGCCAGCAGTCCGGACAGGGATCTGTACGAGCAGTACTTC. It yields the protein CASSPDRDLYEQYF.

The rearrangement links TRBV18 to TRBJ2-1; possible D gene TRBD2, 6 bases. This CDR3 region has 13 residues. Germline V CDR1 and CDR2: KGHSH, LQKENI. Trimming pared 4 bases from V and 6 bases from J, leaving 10 bases between. CDR3 coding DNA: TGTGCCAGCTCACTCACGGAGGGCAATGAGCAGTTCTTC. It is translated as CASSLTEGNEQFF.

Concerning this clonotype itself: One junction end does not reproduce the germline sequence, and a read error may be involved. The chain uses TRBV7-9 and TRBJ2-7; D call uncertain. The germline CDR1 and CDR2 sequences are SEHNR and FQNEAQ (reference sequence). The CDR3 runs to 15 residues. CDR3 nucleotide sequence: TGTGCCAGCGGCTTACCTTCACACTCCTCCTACGAGCAGTACTTC. Its protein is CASGLPSHSSYEQYF.

This clonotype turned up a few times. The chain combines TRBV4-1 with TRBJ2-7; D is uncertain. Germline V lookup: CDR1 MGHRA, CDR2 YSYEKL. CDR3 length equals 15 residues. V lost 0 bases to trimming and J lost 3 bases, with 12 bases between them. The CDR3 reads CASSQEYGNFYEQYF. In DNA form, the CDR3 reads TGCGCCAGCAGCCAAGAATATGGGAACTTCTACGAGCAGTACTTC.

V usage is TRBV5-6 and J usage is TRBJ2-1, with TRBD1 matching 7 bases. This CDR3 region has 17 residues. V was pared by 0 bases and J by 2 bases, with 8 bases of the junction left unmatched. In germline, CDR1 is SGHDT, CDR2 YYEEEE. This chain's CDR3 is CASSLAARTGAYNEQFF. The CDR3 DNA reads TGTGCCAGCAGCTTGGCGGCTAGGACAGGAGCCTACAATGAGCAGTTCTTC.

This clonotype appeared a few times. V and J are TRBV5-1 and TRBJ2-1, with D possibly being TRBD1 or TRBD2 (6 bases each). Germline loops: CDR1 SGHRS, CDR2 YFSETQ. The V gene lost 5 bases and the J gene lost 2 bases, with 8 bases spanning the gap. The CDR3 has 13 amino acids. The CDR3 bases are TGCGCCAGCAGAGGGGGGACCTACAATGAGCAGTTCTTC. This encodes CASRGGTYNEQFF.

This clonotype was detected a few times. The rearrangement joins TRBV28 to TRBJ2-7, with TRBD1 as a possible D gene (5 bases). Per the germline V gene, CDR1 is MDHEN and CDR2 is SYDVKM. V dropped 3 bases and J dropped 0 bases, with 12 bases sitting between them. There are 15 residues in the CDR3. CDR3 coding DNA: TGTGCCAGCAGTTTCCTGGCAGGGATCTCCTACGAGCAGTACTTC. This sequence encodes CASSFLAGISYEQYF.

This clonotype turned up a few times. The chain employs TRBV29-1 and TRBJ1-1; the D gene is possibly TRBD1 (6 bases). This CDR3 is 14 amino acids long. CDR1 and CDR2 from the germline V gene are SQVTM and ANQGSEA. Trimming removed 6 bases from V and 4 bases from J, with 18 bases in between. CDR3 nucleotides: TGCAGCGTCCAAAGGGGGACATTGGGCACTGAAGCTTTCTTT. This codes for CSVQRGTLGTEAFF.

The rearrangement joins TRBV12-3 or TRBV12-4 to TRBJ2-3; 10 positions agree with TRBD2. CDR3 length: 16 amino acids. Germline trimming cut 8 bases from V and 0 bases from J; bases unmatched to any gene: 8. The CDR3 spells CASSSGGAPSTDTQYF. The CDR3 DNA is TGTGCCAGCTCGAGCGGGGGGGCCCCTAGCACAGATACGCAGTATTTT.

The chain joins TRBV20-1 to TRBJ2-1; D ambiguous. Germline loops: CDR1 DFQATT, CDR2 SNEGSKA (reference sequence). The CDR3 is made up of 13 amino acids. V gave up 0 bases and J gave up 8 bases, with 11 bases separating them. The CDR3 region is CSARDRLVDEQFF. The CDR3 DNA is TGCAGTGCTAGAGATCGGCTAGTTGATGAGCAGTTCTTC.

This clonotype turned up a few times. The genes are TRBV10-3 and TRBJ2-1; 11 nucleotides match TRBD2. V was pared by 8 bases and J by 6 bases, with 6 bases of the junction left unmatched. Germline CDR1 and CDR2: ENHRY and SYGVKD. The CDR3 contains 14 residues. CDR3 in DNA: TGTGCCATCGGGCTAGCGGGAGGTGTCAATGAGCAGTTCTTC. This sequence encodes CAIGLAGGVNEQFF.

This clonotype was seen more than once but under ten times. V is TRBV7-9 and J is TRBJ1-1; unclear D gene. Germline V CDR1 and CDR2: SEHNR, FQNEAQ (reference sequence). V lost 3 bases and J 5 bases, leaving 7 bases between the germline ends. This CDR3 has 12 residues. CDR3 loop: CASSLERTEAFF. The CDR3 DNA is TGTGCCAGCAGCTTGGAGAGGACTGAAGCTTTCTTT.